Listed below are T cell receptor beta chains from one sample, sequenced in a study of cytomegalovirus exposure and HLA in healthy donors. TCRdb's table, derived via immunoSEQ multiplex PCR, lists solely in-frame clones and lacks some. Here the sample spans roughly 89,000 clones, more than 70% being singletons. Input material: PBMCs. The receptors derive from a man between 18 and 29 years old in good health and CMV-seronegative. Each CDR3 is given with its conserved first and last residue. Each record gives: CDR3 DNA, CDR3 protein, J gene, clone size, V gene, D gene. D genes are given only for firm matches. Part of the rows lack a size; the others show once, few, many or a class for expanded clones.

TGTGCCAGCAGCGTATCCCTAGCCAAAAACATTCAGTACTTC	CASSVSLAKNIQYF	TRBJ2-4	once	TRBV9	-
TGTGCCAGCTCACCTCCGGGACAGGGGCTGGGTGGCTACACCTTC	CASSPPGQGLGGYTF	TRBJ1-2	-	TRBV18	TRBD1
TGTGCCAGCAGTTTAGACACATGGAACACCGGGGAGCTGTTTTTT	CASSLDTWNTGELFF	TRBJ2-2	-	TRBV7-9	-
TGCGCCAGCAGTGAACAGGGGGGACCCTACGGGGAGCAGTACTTC	CASSEQGGPYGEQYF	TRBJ2-7	-	TRBV5-1	TRBD1
TGTGCCAGCAGTGAAGTCCCGTTCTTTGATGAAAAACTGTTTTTT	CASSEVPFFDEKLFF	TRBJ1-4	-	TRBV6-1	-
TGTGCCAGCAGTTTGGACAGGGACTCCTACGAGCAGTACTTC	CASSLDRDSYEQYF	TRBJ2-7	-	TRBV6-5	TRBD1
TGTGCCAGCAGCCCAGGACTAGCGGGTATGGCCGGGGAGCTGTTTTTT	CASSPGLAGMAGELFF	TRBJ2-2	-	TRBV5-4	TRBD2
TGTGCCAGCAGCCAGAAGGGACAGCTTTATAATTCACCCCTCCACTTT	CASSQKGQLYNSPLHF	TRBJ1-6	once	TRBV4-2	TRBD1
TGCGCCAGCAGTGGGGGGGACGGGATTTACGAGCAGTACTTC	CASSGGDGIYEQYF	TRBJ2-7	few	TRBV10-1	-
TGTGCCAGCAGCCCCGGGACACTCCAAGAGACCCAGTACTTC	CASSPGTLQETQYF	TRBJ2-5	-	TRBV7-9	-
TGTGCCAGCTCAGTAGACAGGACTAAACTGTTTTTT	CASSVDRTKLFF	TRBJ1-4	-	TRBV18	-
TGTGCCAGCAGCTCACAGAACCCTCTCGGCTACACCTTC	CASSSQNPLGYTF	TRBJ1-2	-	TRBV7-9	-
TGCGCCAGCAGCTTGGCCCAGCGGGGGGCCTTTGGGGAGACCCAGTACTTC	CASSLAQRGAFGETQYF	TRBJ2-5	-	TRBV5-1	TRBD2
TGTGCCAGCACCCTGGAAGGGAGCTCCTACGAGCAGTACTTC	CASTLEGSSYEQYF	TRBJ2-7	-	TRBV2	-
TGTGCCAGCAGCCTTATGACAGGGCAAGATACGCAGTATTTT	CASSLMTGQDTQYF	TRBJ2-3	-	TRBV11-3	TRBD1
TGTGCCAGCAGTGCCGGTCGCGGTAGCGGTGAAAAACTGTTTTTT	CASSAGRGSGEKLFF	TRBJ1-4	-	TRBV2	-
TGTGCCAGCAGCCGTTCGATAGGGACAGGTCAGCCCCAGCATTTT	CASSRSIGTGQPQHF	TRBJ1-5	-	TRBV2	TRBD1
TGTGCCAGCAGCCTTACCCTAGTACTTGGGAATGAAAAACTGTTTTTT	CASSLTLVLGNEKLFF	TRBJ1-4	once	TRBV7-8	-
TGTGCCAGTAGTAACACAGGGGGGACTGAAGCTTTCTTT	CASSNTGGTEAFF	TRBJ1-1	medium-sized	TRBV19	TRBD1
TGTGCCACCAGCAGGGGCCAGTCCTACTCTGGGGCCAACGTCCTGACTTTC	CATSRGQSYSGANVLTF	TRBJ2-6	-	TRBV15	-
TGTGCCAGCAGCGGGGGGGGTTTGGGCTACACCTTC	CASSGGGLGYTF	TRBJ1-2	-	TRBV27	-
TGTGCCAGCAGCGCCACAGGGGGTGTTCAGCCCCAGCATTTT	CASSATGGVQPQHF	TRBJ1-5	few	TRBV9	TRBD1
TGCGCCAGCAGCTTGAGGGACAGCTACACCGGGGAGCTGTTTTTT	CASSLRDSYTGELFF	TRBJ2-2	-	TRBV5-1	TRBD1
TGCGCCAGCAGTGCGGACAGAAATTCACCCCTCCACTTT	CASSADRNSPLHF	TRBJ1-6	-	TRBV10-1	-
TGTGCCAGCAGGGTTCGGGGCACTGAAGCTTTCTTT	CASRVRGTEAFF	TRBJ1-1	-	TRBV28	-
TGTGCCAGTAGTATAGATCCCCCATCGACAGATAGCAATCAGCCCCAGCATTTT	CASSIDPPSTDSNQPQHF	TRBJ1-5	-	TRBV19	-
TGTTCCGGATTCCGTTGGGAGGACACTGAAGCTTTCTTT	CSGFRWEDTEAFF	TRBJ1-1	few	TRBV7-9	-
TGTGCCAGCAGCTGGAGGGGTAATTCACCCCTCCACTTT	CASSWRGNSPLHF	TRBJ1-6	-	TRBV5-4	-
TGTGCCAGCAGATGGACAGGCACAGATACGCAGTATTTT	CASRWTGTDTQYF	TRBJ2-3	once	TRBV6-5	-
TGTGCCAGTTTACCTACAGGGGCCGCGCAGGAGCGCACTGAAGCTTTCTTT	CASLPTGAAQERTEAFF	TRBJ1-1	-	TRBV19	TRBD1
TGTGCCAGTAGTATTAGTGGCCGACTTGGAGGCTACACCTTC	CASSISGRLGGYTF	TRBJ1-2	-	TRBV19	-
TGTGCCAGTAGTTACAGACTAGCGGACCCCTACGAGCAGTACTTC	CASSYRLADPYEQYF	TRBJ2-7	-	TRBV19	TRBD2
TGTGCCAGCAGCTGGAGCTCTGGAAACACCATATATTTT	CASSWSSGNTIYF	TRBJ1-3	-	TRBV7-6	-
TGTGCCAGCAGCTTGGGGGACAGGGGCCAGGGACTCTATGGCTACACCTTC	CASSLGDRGQGLYGYTF	TRBJ1-2	-	TRBV5-5	TRBD1
TGTGCCAGCAATCAGGGAGGGGTACAGCCCCAGCATTTT	CASNQGGVQPQHF	TRBJ1-5	once	TRBV6-1	-
TGTGCCAGCAGCGACCTATCCCGGGACAAGACCTACGAGCAGTACTTC	CASSDLSRDKTYEQYF	TRBJ2-7	-	TRBV11-2	-
TGTGCCAGCAGCTTAGTAGTGAACACTGAAGCTTTCTTT	CASSLVVNTEAFF	TRBJ1-1	-	TRBV7-9	-
-	CASSWGQGTGGEEYF	TRBJ2-5	-	TRBV5-1	-
TGCGCCAGCAGCGACCGGGACAGGGGTTACGAGCAGTACTTC	CASSDRDRGYEQYF	TRBJ2-7	-	TRBV5-1	TRBD1
TGTGCCTGGAGTTGGGGGGACGGGGTCCGGCCCCAGCATTTT	CAWSWGDGVRPQHF	TRBJ1-5	-	TRBV30	-
TGTGCCAGCAGCATCCAAGACAGGCTGCCCCTCCACTTT	CASSIQDRLPLHF	TRBJ1-6	-	TRBV9	-
TGTGCCTGGAGTGGGACAGGGGAACAGCCCCAGCATTTT	CAWSGTGEQPQHF	TRBJ1-5	-	TRBV30	TRBD1
TGTGCCAGTAGTCCCCTGACAGGGGGCGCCGGAAAACTGTTTTTT	CASSPLTGGAGKLFF	TRBJ1-4	-	TRBV19	TRBD1